What follows are 9 T cell receptor beta chains derived from one specimen sequenced in a study of beta chain features in type 1 diabetes (dated by TCRdb to the late 2010s). Points the paper makes about the study in general: In all four CD4+ subsets, TCRB CDR3 length was moderately but significantly shorter in type 1 diabetes patients.

To prepare the library, the immunoSEQ multiplex PCR assay was applied. The entire isolated RNA was reverse transcribed using the High Capacity cDNA Reverse Transcription Kit, and thus expressed TCRB transcripts were sequenced. The immuneACCESS repertoire file appears here via TCRdb, limited to in-frame rearrangements. These files lack a portion of the clones; in checked studies, under half of the deficit traces to unresolved V genes, and the cause of the others is not known. The sample table lists almost 350,000 clones, approximately 9.7% of them with a count of one. The leading ten clones occupy approximately 1% of the sample. The antigens for these receptors are not known. What was sequenced was central memory CD4+ T cells from blood. The receptors were gathered from a man aged 25 to 45 with type 1 diabetes.

V gene TRBV11-2 combines with J gene TRBJ2-7; D may be TRBD1 (6 bases). Between the trimmed V and J ends, which lost 1 base and 2 bases, there was a span of 12 bases. This CDR3 region has 15 residues. The germline CDR1 and CDR2 sequences are SGHAT and FQNNGV. DNA for the CDR3: TGTGCCAGCAGCTTAGTTCGGGACAAGACCTACGAGCAGTACTTC. Translation gives CASSLVRDKTYEQYF.

The V call is TRBV7-9, the J call TRBJ2-7; D gene uncertain. There are 14 residues in the CDR3. Germline assignment: CDR1 SEHNR and CDR2 FQNEAQ (reference sequence). V dropped 2 bases and J dropped 1 base, with 9 bases sitting between them. DNA for the CDR3: TGTGCCAGCAGCTTAAGAGGAGAATCCTACGAGCAGTACTTC. Translation gives CASSLRGESYEQYF.

The chain couples TRBV6-1 to TRBJ2-7; maybe TRBD1 (6 bases). Germline loops: CDR1 MNHNS, CDR2 SASEGT. This CDR3 comprises 13 residues. V dropped 6 bases and J dropped 5 bases, with 14 bases sitting between them. The CDR3 loop is CASRLAGAHEQYF. CDR3 coding DNA: TGTGCCAGCAGGCTGGCAGGGGCCCACGAGCAGTACTTC.

The chain uses TRBV7-9 and TRBJ2-7; D is ambiguous. Germline loops: CDR1 SEHNR, CDR2 FQNEAQ (reference sequence). This CDR3 has 13 residues. With 0 bases removed from V and 2 bases from J, the gap between germline ends came to 5 bases. The CDR3: CASSLAWAYEQYF. The DNA for the CDR3 is TGTGCCAGCAGCTTAGCGTGGGCCTACGAGCAGTACTTC. Variable domain in full (rest from reference TRBV7-9 and TRBJ2-7): DTGVSQNPRHKITKRGQNVTFRCDPISEHNRLYWYRQTLGQGPEFLTYFQNEAQLEKSRLLSDRFSAERPKGSFSTLEIQRTEQGDSAMYLCASSLAWAYEQYFGPGTRLTVT.

The chain is built from TRBV10-2 and TRBJ2-7, with 7 bases lining up with TRBD1. In germline, CDR1 is WSHSY, CDR2 SAAADI. CDR3 length: 14 amino acids. Germline trimming cut 6 bases from V and 5 bases from J; bases unmatched to any gene: 10. CDR3 region: CASRMTGLSHEQYF. The CDR3 coding sequence is TGCGCCAGCAGGATGACAGGGTTGTCCCACGAGCAGTACTTC.

This clone was counted a few times. The chain links TRBV7-9 to TRBJ2-3; D is possibly TRBD2 (6 bases). V was clipped by 5 bases and J by 5 bases, with 14 bases between them. Germline loops: CDR1 SEHNR, CDR2 FQNEAQ (reference sequence). This CDR3 has 14 amino acids. CDR3 in amino acids: CASSDGTHGDTQYF. CDR3 in DNA: TGTGCCAGCAGCGACGGGACTCACGGAGATACGCAGTATTTT.

This clone was found many times. The V call is TRBV2, the J call TRBJ1-4; maybe TRBD1 (6 bases). This CDR3 contains 13 residues. V lost 6 bases and J lost 8, with 13 bases in between. The germline V gene encodes CDR1 SNHLY and CDR2 FYNNEI. The CDR3 protein is CASRQGVSEKLFF. CDR3 sequence (DNA): TGTGCCAGCAGACAGGGAGTCTCGGAAAAACTGTTTTTT.

J is TRBJ2-6 and V is TRBV23-1; no clear D gene. TRBV23-1 is recorded as an ORF, its role being uncertain. The length of the CDR3 is 16 residues. V lost 6 bases to trimming and J lost 0 bases, with 12 bases between them. The CDR3 region is CASSQGIPSGANVLTF. In DNA, the CDR3 is TGCGCCAGCAGCCAAGGGATCCCCTCTGGGGCCAACGTCCTGACTTTC.

This clone was observed a handful of times. Different DNA sequences within this sample yield the same CDR3. The chain carries TRBV28 and TRBJ1-4; no reliable D call. Trimming took 4 bases from V and 0 from J, leaving 9 bases between them. The CDR3 runs to 15 residues. The germline V gene has CDR1 MDHEN and CDR2 SYDVKM. CDR3 coding DNA: TGTGCCAGCAGTTCGACGAGAACAACTAATGAAAAACTGTTTTTT. Its protein product is CASSSTRTTNEKLFF.